The clone carrying this TCR beta chain was observed many times. The sample originates from a study of T-cell reconstitution after alpha-beta-depleted transplantation in children. The length of the CDR3 is 15 residues. Trimming stripped 4 bases from V and 3 bases from J, with 13 bases between. Germline V gives CDR1 MGHRA, CDR2 YSYEKL. Unique molecular identifiers tagged the TCRbeta library. TCRdb ran MiXCR on the PCR reads and lists one entry per CDR3 protein. The sample shows 330,000 or so distinct CDR3 sequences, under 13% of them seen only once. This receptor was obtained from a human donor who donated a stem cell graft to a child with acute lymphoblastic leukemia. This rearrangement joins TRBV4-1 to TRBJ2-1; TRBD2 might be the D (5 bases). The sequenced sample was PBMCs from the stem cell graft donor, obtained from the stem cell graft. CDR3 protein: CASSLRSGDYNEQFF. Written as DNA, the CDR3 is TGCGCCAGCAGCCTGCGGAGCGGAGACTACAATGAGCAGTTCTTC.